The 9 T cell receptor beta chains below were found in one sample sequenced in a study of cytomegalovirus exposure and HLA in healthy donors. The PCR was carried out with 60 Vbeta primers and 13 Jbeta primers. Repertoires were generated with immunoSEQ multiplex PCR, while TCRdb's copy carries only in-frame clones and drops some. The data include 150,000 to 200,000 clones; the top ten clones carry approximately 0.82%. What was sequenced was PBMCs. Every receptor here comes from a woman younger than 30 in good health and CMV-seropositive.

The gene calls are TRBV28 and TRBJ2-7; D perhaps matches TRBD1 (6 bases). The CDR3 runs 15 residues. The V gene's germline CDR1 is MDHEN and CDR2 SYDVKM. Trimming took 2 bases from V and 2 from J, leaving 13 bases between them. CDR3 loop: CASSLRGTPAYEQYF. The CDR3 DNA reads as TGTGCCAGCAGTTTAAGGGGGACACCCGCCTACGAGCAGTACTTC. The full variable domain, completed using reference TRBV28 and TRBJ2-7, is DVKVTQSSRYLVKRTGEKVFLECVQDMDHENMFWYRQDPGLGLRLIYFSYDVKMKEKGDIPEGYSVSREKKERFSLILESASTNQTSMYLCASSLRGTPAYEQYFGPGTRLTVT.

For the CDR3, the DNA is TGCGCCAGCAGCATGGGGGGGGCCTACGAGCAGTACTTC. Its protein product is CASSMGGAYEQYF. The chain joins TRBV5-1 to TRBJ2-7; 7 bases line up with TRBD2. V lost 4 bases to trimming and J lost 2 bases; unmatched junction nucleotides: 3. Looked up from germline, CDR1 is SGHRS and CDR2 is YFSETQ. This CDR3 region has 13 residues.

The chain employs TRBV5-6 and TRBJ2-1; 11 nucleotides align to TRBD2. The CDR3 sequence is 16 residues long. V trimming: 3 bases; J trimming: 7 bases; junction bases outside the gene matches: 9. Germline loops: CDR1 SGHDT, CDR2 YYEEEE. The CDR3 sequence: CASSSPGLAARNEQFF. For the CDR3, the DNA is TGTGCCAGCAGCTCACCGGGACTAGCGGCAAGGAATGAGCAGTTCTTC.

The genes are TRBV4-3 and TRBJ2-1; TRBD2 matches at 9 bases. The CDR3 sequence is 17 residues long. Germline loops: CDR1 LGHNA, CDR2 YSLEER. With V trimmed by 3 bases and J by 7 bases, 13 bases remained unmatched. The CDR3 sequence: CASSQAPGRGGVNEQFF. For the CDR3, the DNA is TGCGCCAGCAGCCAGGCCCCGGGGCGGGGGGGAGTGAATGAGCAGTTCTTC.

The V and J genes are TRBV5-1 and TRBJ2-1, with 9 bases that match TRBD2. Trimming cost V 0 bases and J 2 bases; bases outside gene matches: 6. This CDR3 has 17 residues. Germline V gene sequence: CDR1 SGHRS, CDR2 YFSETQ. CDR3 sequence: CASSLAAGGLTYNEQFF. In DNA form, the CDR3 reads TGCGCCAGCAGCTTGGCGGCGGGGGGGTTGACCTACAATGAGCAGTTCTTC.

This rearrangement joins TRBV6-1 to TRBJ2-7; D is ambiguous. Per germline, CDR1 MNHNS and CDR2 SASEGT. The CDR3 consists of 15 residues. The ends were cut back, 2 bases at V and 4 bases at J, with 15 bases in the middle. The CDR3 reads CASSEQDDWVYEQYF. The CDR3 DNA reads as TGTGCCAGCAGTGAACAGGATGATTGGGTGTACGAGCAGTACTTC.

This chain links TRBV11-2 with TRBJ1-1; D unclear. Germline V gene sequence: CDR1 SGHAT, CDR2 FQNNGV. Trimming stripped 0 bases from V and 5 bases from J, with 4 bases between. CDR3 length: 12 amino acids. Written as DNA, the CDR3 is TGTGCCAGCAGCTTAGAACAGACTGAAGCTTTCTTT. Protein product: CASSLEQTEAFF.

V and J are TRBV11-3 and TRBJ1-1; the D is unclear. Per germline, CDR1 SGHNT and CDR2 YENEEA. The CDR3 has 14 amino acids. Deletions cut 5 bases from V and 0 bases from J, with 10 bases between. CDR3 sequence: CASSTRGMNTEAFF. CDR3 DNA sequence: TGTGCCAGCAGCACACGAGGGATGAACACTGAAGCTTTCTTT.

This chain uses TRBV6-5 with TRBJ2-1, with 7 positions matching TRBD2. The CDR3 contains 15 residues. Germline V gene lookup returns CDR1 MNHEY and CDR2 SVGAGI. The V and J ends lost 4 bases and 1 base, in that order; junction bases with no gene match: 4. The CDR3 DNA is TGTGCCAGCAGTTCCGGACTAGTTTCCTACAATGAGCAGTTCTTC. It codes for CASSSGLVSYNEQFF.